These 4 T cell receptor beta chains were sequenced from one sample in a study of T cell repertoires in cytomegalovirus infection (dated by TCRdb to between 2019 and 2020). These reads were obtained on an Illumina HiSeq 1500. TCRdb redid the processing of the public reads, applying fastp at Q25 and MiXCR, and retained in-frame beta chains. All rows with the same CDR3 protein become a single entry with the most common DNA and genes. Present in this sample are roughly 500,000 distinct CDR3 sequences, about 44% of which were seen just once. Jointly, the top ten make up around 45% of the sample. The treatment or condition label of this sample denotes: in vitro stimulation with specific CMV peptide epitopes to enrich CMV-specific T cells. These receptors lack a known antigen. This specimen consisted of cultured PBMCs, obtained from culture after CMV antigen stimulation. These receptors were taken from a human donor in good health (CMV status not recorded). Some clones in this sample may be carry-over from other donors' samples.

V and J are TRBV6-1 and TRBJ2-3, with D tentatively TRBD2 (5 bases). This CDR3 has 13 residues. Trimming took off 0 bases at V and 10 bases at J, with 11 bases between the two ends. CDR1 is MNHNS and CDR2 is SASEGT in the germline V gene. The CDR3 loop reads CASSEAGIYAQYF. DNA of the CDR3: TGTGCCAGCAGTGAAGCCGGGATTTATGCGCAGTATTTT.

The V and J genes are TRBV3-1 and TRBJ1-5, with D hard to call. The CDR3 has 14 residues. The V gene lost 1 base and the J gene lost 6 bases, with 10 bases spanning the gap. Germline V gene lookup returns CDR1 LGHDT and CDR2 YNNKEL (reference sequence). The CDR3 DNA is TGTGCCAGCAGCCAAGGGGATATCGGTCAGCCCCAGCATTTT. This translates into CASSQGDIGQPQHF.

Worth noting for this clonotype: This is likely a read error, given that the CDR3 carries no conserved phenylalanine or tryptophan at its end. The chain is built from TRBV30 and TRBJ1-3; D remains unclear. The germline V and J ends were trimmed by 1 base and 5 bases, with 9 bases remaining between them. Germline V gene data show CDR1 as GTSNPN and CDR2 as SVGIG (reference sequence). The CDR3 is 13 residues long. In DNA, the CDR3 is TGTGCCTGGAGTGGGCCTGGACGAAACACCATATATTCT. It encodes CAWSGPGRNTIYS.

V usage is TRBV4-1 and J usage is TRBJ2-5; a possible D gene is TRBD2 (5 bases). V shed 1 base and J shed 5 bases, with 11 bases lying between them. This CDR3 has 14 residues. The V gene's germline CDR1 is MGHRA and CDR2 YSYEKL. The CDR3 protein is CASSQAGPGETQYF. DNA for the CDR3: TGCGCCAGCAGCCAAGCAGGTCCGGGGGAGACCCAGTACTTC.